This passage covers 23 T cell receptor beta chains from one sample sequenced in a study of cytomegalovirus exposure and HLA in healthy donors. Primers included in the PCR were 60 Vbeta and 13 Jbeta primers. Data came from immunoSEQ multiplex PCR; TCRdb stores just in-frame clones and leaves some out. This table holds roughly 100,000 clones, over 60% found once. Sequencing was done on a sample of PBMCs. The receptors derive from a young man in good health and CMV-seropositive.

This clone was recorded once. CDR3 sequence reads: CASSRVNTEAFF. For the CDR3, the DNA is TGTGCCAGCAGCAGGGTGAACACTGAAGCTTTCTTT. This chain links TRBV6-1 with TRBJ1-1; D perhaps matches TRBD1 (5 bases). V was pared by 6 bases and J by 0 bases, with 5 bases between. Looked up from germline, CDR1 is MNHNS and CDR2 is SASEGT. This CDR3 contains 12 residues.

This clone was seen more than once but under ten times. V usage is TRBV5-4 and J usage is TRBJ2-1; possible D gene TRBD2, 6 bases. Germline V gene sequence: CDR1 SGHNT, CDR2 YYREEE (reference sequence). The CDR3 covers 15 residues. Trimming left V 4 bases short and J 5 bases short, with 16 bases between. CDR3 nucleotide sequence: TGTGCCAGCAGCCCCCGACTAGAGCCGAACAATGAGCAGTTCTTC. Protein: CASSPRLEPNNEQFF. Filled out from reference TRBV5-4 and TRBJ2-1, the complete variable domain reads ETGVTQSPTHLIKTRGQQVTLRCSSQSGHNTVSWYQQALGQGPQFIFQYYREEENGRGNFPPRFSGLQFPNYSSELNVNALELDDSALYLCASSPRLEPNNEQFFGPGTRLTVL.

This clone was seen a single time. The chain links TRBV2 to TRBJ2-7, with a weak D call TRBD2 (6 bases). Germline CDR1 and CDR2: SNHLY and FYNNEI. Between the trimmed V and J ends, which lost 6 bases and 0 bases, there was a span of 12 bases. The CDR3 covers 14 residues. The CDR3 DNA reads TGTGCCAGCAGGAACGGGGGTAGCTCCTACGAGCAGTACGTC. Amino acids: CASRNGGSSYEQYV.

In its sample, this clone was seen once. The J gene is TRBJ2-3, the V gene TRBV5-4; D is possibly TRBD1 (6 bases). Germline CDR1 is SGHNT and CDR2 is YYREEE (reference sequence). The CDR3 extends over 14 amino acids. V lost 4 bases to trimming and J lost 2 bases, with 11 bases between them. The CDR3 DNA sequence: TGTGCCAGCAGCATACAGGGACCCACAGATACGCAGTATTTT. Protein product: CASSIQGPTDTQYF.

The rearrangement joins TRBV7-9 to TRBJ2-1, with a possible D match to TRBD1 (6 bases). Germline CDR1 SEHNR, CDR2 FQNEAQ (reference sequence). This CDR3 comprises 14 residues. V gave up 3 bases and J gave up 8 bases, with 14 bases separating them. CDR3 sequence reads: CASSLTDRTDEQFF. CDR3 DNA sequence: TGTGCCAGCAGCTTGACCGACAGGACCGATGAGCAGTTCTTC.

The chain has TRBV5-1 and TRBJ1-6; 10 bases line up with TRBD1. Germline-derived CDR1 and CDR2 are SGHRS and YFSETQ. V was pared by 5 bases and J by 8 bases, with 4 bases of the junction left unmatched. This CDR3 has 14 amino acids. CDR3 in amino acids: CASSLGTGDSPLHF. The CDR3 DNA follows: TGCGCCAGCAGTCTCGGGACAGGGGATTCACCCCTCCACTTT.

V and J are TRBV4-1 and TRBJ2-7; 7 nucleotides align to TRBD1. This CDR3 is 14 amino acids long. Unmatched junction bases numbered 5, after V lost 5 bases and J lost 1 base. Per germline, CDR1 MGHRA and CDR2 YSYEKL. The CDR3 DNA reads as TGCGCCAGCAGCGGGAGACAGGGATCCTACGAGCAGTACTTC. This gives the protein CASSGRQGSYEQYF.

CDR3 residues: CASSLDFTATNEKLFF. The CDR3 nucleotides read TGTGCCAGCAGCTTAGATTTCACAGCCACTAATGAAAAACTGTTTTTT. J is TRBJ1-4 and V is TRBV11-2, with D uncertain. Germline loops: CDR1 SGHAT, CDR2 FQNNGV. The CDR3 is 16 amino acids. The V end was cut by 0 bases, the J end by 2 bases, with 10 bases between.

The chain links TRBV18 to TRBJ1-6; D possibly corresponds to TRBD1 (6 bases). Germline V gene lookup returns CDR1 KGHSH and CDR2 LQKENI. Deletions cut 2 bases from V and 10 bases from J, with 12 bases between. The CDR3 runs to 14 residues. Here the CDR3 reads CASSPLGARSPLHF. CDR3 in DNA: TGTGCCAGCTCACCATTGGGGGCAAGATCACCCCTCCACTTT.

The genes are TRBV18 and TRBJ1-4; 9 positions match TRBD1. J lost 7 bases, V lost 3 bases, and 6 bases had no gene match. The CDR3 length is 15 residues. The V gene's germline CDR1 is KGHSH and CDR2 LQKENI. The DNA for the CDR3 is TGTGCCAGCTCACCCACAGGGGGCGGACGTGAAAAACTGTTTTTT. Protein: CASSPTGGGREKLFF.

A single count supports this clone. The chain carries TRBV7-2 and TRBJ2-2, with TRBD2 matching 10 bases. Germline lookup yields CDR1 SGHTA and CDR2 FQGNSA. The CDR3 runs to 14 residues. V dropped 6 bases and J dropped 5; count of bases not matched to a gene: 3. The DNA for the CDR3 is TGTGCCAGCAGTAGCGGGAGGCTGACCGGGGAGCTGTTTTTT. Its translation is CASSSGRLTGELFF.

The V gene is TRBV12-5, the J gene TRBJ2-1; maybe TRBD1 (6 bases). Germline values: CDR1 LGHNT, CDR2 FRNRAP. V lost 9 bases, J lost 5 bases, and 20 bases lay in between. CDR3 length: 15 residues. The CDR3 loop reads CASDLGQGRDNEQFF. DNA for the CDR3: TGTGCTAGCGATTTAGGGCAGGGGCGCGACAATGAGCAGTTCTTC.

The genes are TRBV11-3 and TRBJ2-4, with TRBD1 matching 8 bases. Germline V gene data show CDR1 as SGHNT and CDR2 as YENEEA. V gave up 0 bases and J gave up 5 bases; unmatched junction bases: 9. This CDR3 is 17 amino acids long. CDR3 residues: CASSLDLGDRGQNIQYF. DNA for the CDR3: TGTGCCAGCAGCTTAGATCTGGGAGACAGGGGCCAAAACATTCAGTACTTC.

The chain is built from TRBV9 and TRBJ1-5, with TRBD1 as a possible D gene (6 bases). Deletions cut 0 bases from V and 5 bases from J, with 12 bases between. This CDR3 is built from 15 residues. The germline gives CDR1 SGDLS, CDR2 YYNGEE. The CDR3 nucleotides read TGTGCCAGCAGCGTAGGCTGGGGGACATATCAGCCCCAGCATTTT. It codes for CASSVGWGTYQPQHF.

This chain links TRBV5-1 with TRBJ2-3, with 7 bases that match TRBD2. The CDR3 spans 15 residues. The germline V gene has CDR1 SGHRS and CDR2 YFSETQ. V shed 7 bases, J shed 2 bases, and the junction held 10 bases outside the gene matches. In nucleotides, the CDR3 is TGCGCCAGCCTTTACAGCGGGGCGCCCACAGATACGCAGTATTTT. Residues: CASLYSGAPTDTQYF.

This clone was picked up one time. The V gene is TRBV13, the J gene TRBJ1-4, with a possible D match to TRBD1 (5 bases). The CDR3 spans 17 residues. The V and J ends lost 0 bases and 1 base respectively, with 12 bases between them. Germline V gene lookup returns CDR1 PRHDT and CDR2 FYEKMQ (reference sequence). In DNA, the CDR3 is TGTGCCAGCAGCTTAGGGGGGACTCGGGGAACTAATGAAAAACTGTTTTTT. This translates into CASSLGGTRGTNEKLFF.

The rearrangement uses TRBV28 and TRBJ2-5, with D possibly matching TRBD1 (6 bases). The germline V gene has CDR1 MDHEN and CDR2 SYDVKM. V lost 6 bases and J 3 bases, leaving 11 bases between the germline ends. This CDR3 has 13 amino acids. The CDR3 DNA is TGTGCCAGCAGCTCGAGGGACAAAGAGACCCAGTACTTC. This encodes CASSSRDKETQYF.

A few counts support this clone. The chain recombines TRBV6-1 with TRBJ1-5; D unclear. The germline V gene has CDR1 MNHNS and CDR2 SASEGT. The CDR3 extends over 15 amino acids. V was pared by 2 bases and J by 4 bases, with 12 bases between. Here the CDR3 DNA reads TGTGCCAGCAGTGAATTTACAGCCAGAAATCAGCCCCAGCATTTT. This sequence encodes CASSEFTARNQPQHF.

The gene calls are TRBV6-1 and TRBJ2-5; D gene uncertain. CDR1 and CDR2 (germline): MNHNS, SASEGT. V was pared by 3 bases and J by 2 bases, with 7 bases between. CDR3 size: 13 residues. CDR3 sequence reads: CASSDRVQETQYF. The CDR3 nucleotides read TGTGCCAGCAGTGATCGTGTTCAAGAGACCCAGTACTTC.

This clone has more than one count but fewer than ten. The chain combines TRBV7-3 with TRBJ2-3; TRBD2 aligns across 8 bases. Germline CDR1 is SGHTA and CDR2 is FQGTGA. The CDR3 sequence is 15 residues long. V shed 3 bases and J 1 base; nucleotides not matched to a gene: 3. CDR3 bases: TGTGCCAGCAGCTTCTCGGGAGGGGGCACAGATACGCAGTATTTT. It is translated as CASSFSGGGTDTQYF.

V gene TRBV15 combines with J gene TRBJ2-7, with D perhaps TRBD1 (7 bases). Trimming left V 1 base short and J 1 base short, with 14 bases between. This CDR3 contains 16 residues. The germline CDR1 and CDR2 sequences are LNHNV and YYDKDF (reference sequence). In DNA form, the CDR3 reads TGTGCCACCAGCAGAGGGGGTCAGGGGGGATCCTACGAGCAGTACTTC. This sequence encodes CATSRGGQGGSYEQYF.

The V and J genes are TRBV12-5 and TRBJ2-3, with TRBD2 matching over 8 bases. The V gene's germline CDR1 is LGHNT and CDR2 FRNRAP. The CDR3 has 15 residues. Trimming cost V 6 bases and J 2 bases; bases outside gene matches: 7. The CDR3 region has the DNA TGTGCTAGTGGGCCCCCGGGGGGGGTCACAGATACGCAGTATTTT. Translating it yields CASGPPGGVTDTQYF.

This clone appeared a few times. The V call is TRBV19, the J call TRBJ1-5; TRBD1 is a possible D gene (6 bases). Trimming left V 3 bases short and J 0 bases short, with 15 bases between. CDR1 LNHDA and CDR2 SQIVND come from the germline V gene (reference sequence). This CDR3 has 17 amino acids. CDR3 in amino acids: CASSIGDGQYSNQPQHF. CDR3 in DNA: TGTGCCAGTAGTATCGGGGACGGACAGTATAGCAATCAGCCCCAGCATTTT.